A selection of T cell receptor beta chains follows, all from one sample in a study of cytomegalovirus exposure and HLA in healthy donors. The table came from immunoSEQ multiplex PCR; TCRdb's copy has only in-frame clones and leaves some out. The sample has around 110,000 clones, roughly a tenth seen once. The specimen sequenced was PBMCs. The receptors were sampled from a man younger than 45 in good health and CMV-seronegative. The CDR3 runs from the conserved cysteine through the conserved F or W. D genes are given only for firm matches. The size entry is marked missing in some rows and otherwise reads once, few, many or a size class.

CDR3aa | CDR3nt | v_gene | d_gene | j_gene | abundance
CASTRQGPTDTQYF | TGTGCCAGCACTAGACAGGGACCAACAGATACGCAGTATTTT | TRBV6-5 | TRBD1 | TRBJ2-3 | few
CASSAEGRGTYEQYF | TGTGCCAGCAGTGCCGAGGGGCGGGGGACCTACGAGCAGTACTTC | TRBV6-1 | TRBD2 | TRBJ2-7 | few
CASALDRVNEKLFF | TGCGCCAGCGCCTTAGACAGGGTTAATGAAAAACTGTTTTTT | TRBV5-1 | TRBD1 | TRBJ1-4 | few
CALRSSYNSPLHF | TGTGCGCTCCGGAGCTCCTATAATTCACCCCTCCACTTT | TRBV10-3 | - | TRBJ1-6 | few
CASSIASGRRELFF | TGTGCCAGTAGTATCGCTAGCGGGAGGAGGGAGCTGTTTTTT | TRBV19 | TRBD2 | TRBJ2-2 | -
CASSRGGDTILEQFF | TGTGCCAGCAGCCGCGGGGGGGACACCATCCTTGAGCAGTTCTTC | TRBV7-6 | TRBD2 | TRBJ2-1 | -
CASSLSSGFSTDTQYF | TGTGCCAGCAGCCTTTCTAGCGGGTTTAGCACAGATACGCAGTATTTT | TRBV14 | TRBD2 | TRBJ2-3 | -
CASSMGLAGEGIYNEQFF | TGTGCCAGCAGCATGGGACTAGCGGGAGAGGGTATATACAATGAGCAGTTCTTC | TRBV5-5 | TRBD2 | TRBJ2-1 | few
CASSPGQGNTGELFF | TGTGCCAGCAGCCCGGGACAGGGTAACACCGGGGAGCTGTTTTTT | TRBV7-6 | TRBD1 | TRBJ2-2 | -
CASRAGTEQTYEQYF | TGCGCCAGCAGGGCAGGGACAGAACAAACCTACGAGCAGTACTTC | TRBV5-1 | TRBD1 | TRBJ2-7 | few
CSVEGFSGGADGELFF | TGCAGCGTTGAAGGCTTTAGCGGGGGGGCGGACGGGGAGCTGTTTTTT | TRBV29-1 | TRBD2 | TRBJ2-2 | few
CASSPIPEREQYF | TGCGCCAGCAGCCCCATACCAGAACGAGAGCAGTACTTC | TRBV4-1 | - | TRBJ2-7 | -
CASSTLRTGELFF | TGTGCCAGCAGCACCCTACGGACCGGGGAGCTGTTTTTT | TRBV7-3 | - | TRBJ2-2 | -
CASSLGGRAENTGELFF | TGTGCCAGCAGCTTGGGAGGCAGGGCGGAAAACACCGGGGAGCTGTTTTTT | TRBV5-6 | - | TRBJ2-2 | few
CASSRDRETEAFF | TGTGCCAGCAGCCGGGACAGGGAGACTGAAGCTTTCTTT | TRBV7-8 | TRBD1 | TRBJ1-1 | -